Presented here are 8 T cell receptor beta chains from one specimen sequenced in a study of cytomegalovirus exposure and HLA in healthy donors (dated by TCRdb to about 2017). Receptor amplification or capture employed the immunoSEQ multiplex PCR assay. The multiplex PCR relied on a mix of 60 forward primers for TCR Vbeta segments and 13 reverse primers for TCR Jbeta segments. The clones in this table, taken by TCRdb from immuneACCESS, are in-frame only. Not every clone is retained; where verified, under half of the shortfall comes from an unresolved V gene, and the cause of the rest is unknown. The sample's records list 60,000 to 85,000 clones. The biggest ten clones account for 12% to 15% of the sample. Sequenced material: PBMCs. Receptor source: a man in his fifties in good health and CMV-seropositive.

The chain carries TRBV19 and TRBJ1-2; 11 bases align to TRBD1. In germline, CDR1 is LNHDA, CDR2 SQIVND (reference sequence). This CDR3 comprises 15 residues. V was clipped by 5 bases and J by 4 bases; unmatched bases: 6. CDR3 sequence (DNA): TGTGCCAGTAGTTTCGGACAGGGGGCTTCCTATGGCTACACCTTC. Translating gives CASSFGQGASYGYTF.

The chain employs TRBV4-1 and TRBJ2-5, with 7 bases identical to TRBD2. Losses at the gene ends were 4 bases for V and 4 bases for J; bases not matched to a gene: 6. This CDR3 has 14 residues. Germline V gives CDR1 MGHRA, CDR2 YSYEKL. The CDR3 is CASSPSGEGETQYF. CDR3 DNA: TGCGCCAGCAGCCCCTCGGGGGAGGGAGAGACCCAGTACTTC.

The chain combines TRBV18 with TRBJ1-1, with 8 nucleotides matching TRBD1. The ends lost 3 bases at V and 5 bases at J; junction bases unmatched: 5. Per the germline V gene, CDR1 is KGHSH and CDR2 is LQKENI. This CDR3 is 14 amino acids long. The CDR3 sequence is CASSPGDRKTEAFF. The CDR3 DNA reads as TGTGCCAGCTCACCCGGGGACAGGAAAACTGAAGCTTTCTTT.

In regard to this clone: Other DNA variants within this sample encode the same CDR3. The V and J genes are TRBV5-8 and TRBJ1-1; D is uncertain. Germline V gene lookup returns CDR1 SGHTS and CDR2 YDEGEE. The CDR3 has 14 amino acids. V was pared by 4 bases and J by 0 bases, with 10 bases between. The DNA of the CDR3 is TGTGCCAGCAGCCTCCAAACTGTGAACACTGAAGCTTTCTTT. The encoded protein is CASSLQTVNTEAFF.

The chain joins TRBV19 to TRBJ1-5; 7 positions match TRBD1. Per the germline V gene, CDR1 is LNHDA and CDR2 is SQIVND (reference sequence). Losses at the gene ends were 11 bases for V and 2 bases for J; bases not matched to a gene: 6. There are 13 residues in the CDR3. The CDR3 sequence: CAGRDRGNQPQHF. CDR3 nucleotides: TGTGCCGGAAGGGACAGAGGCAATCAGCCCCAGCATTTT.

The genes are TRBV19 and TRBJ2-2; TRBD1 might be the D (7 bases). CDR1 and CDR2 (germline): LNHDA, SQIVND (reference sequence). The CDR3 extends over 16 amino acids. Deletions cut 4 bases from V and 4 bases from J, with 16 bases between. The DNA of the CDR3 is TGTGCCAGTAGTACACTGGGGCAGGGGGGCACCGGGGAGCTGTTTTTT. Its protein is CASSTLGQGGTGELFF.

J is TRBJ2-7 and V is TRBV10-1; tentatively, D is TRBD1 (6 bases). The CDR3 sequence is 13 residues long. From germline, CDR1 is WNHNN and CDR2 SYGVQD (reference sequence). V was pared by 6 bases and J by 3 bases, with 12 bases between. The CDR3: CASRDSQFYEQYV. The DNA of the CDR3 is TGCGCCAGCAGGGACAGCCAATTCTACGAGCAGTACGTC.

This chain links TRBV2 with TRBJ1-1, with 10 bases aligning to TRBD1. The CDR3 contains 13 residues. With V trimmed by 2 bases and J by 11 bases, 5 bases remained unmatched. In germline, CDR1 is SNHLY, CDR2 FYNNEI. CDR3 sequence: CASSENRDRGAFF. The CDR3 nucleotides read TGTGCCAGCAGTGAAAACCGGGACAGGGGTGCTTTCTTT.